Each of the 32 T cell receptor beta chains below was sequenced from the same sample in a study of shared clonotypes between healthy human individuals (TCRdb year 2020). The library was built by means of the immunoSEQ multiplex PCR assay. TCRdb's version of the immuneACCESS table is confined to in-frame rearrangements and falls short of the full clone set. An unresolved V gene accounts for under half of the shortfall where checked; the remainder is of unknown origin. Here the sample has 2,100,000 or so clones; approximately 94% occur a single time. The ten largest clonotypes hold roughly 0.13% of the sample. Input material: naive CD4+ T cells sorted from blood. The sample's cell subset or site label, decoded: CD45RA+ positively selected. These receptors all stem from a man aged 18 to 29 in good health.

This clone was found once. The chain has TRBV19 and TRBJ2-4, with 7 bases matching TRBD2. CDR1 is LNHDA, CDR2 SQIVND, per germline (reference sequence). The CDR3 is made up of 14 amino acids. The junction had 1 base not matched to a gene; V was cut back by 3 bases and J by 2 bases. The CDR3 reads CASSMRGSKNIQYF. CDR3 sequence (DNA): TGTGCCAGTAGTATGCGGGGGTCCAAAAACATTCAGTACTTC.

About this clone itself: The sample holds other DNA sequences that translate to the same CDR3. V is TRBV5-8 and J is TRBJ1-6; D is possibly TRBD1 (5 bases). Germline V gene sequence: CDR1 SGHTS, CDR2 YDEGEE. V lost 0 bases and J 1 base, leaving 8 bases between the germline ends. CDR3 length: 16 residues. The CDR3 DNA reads TGTGCCAGCAGCTTGGCAGGGTCGTCCTATAATTCACCCCTCCACTTT. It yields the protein CASSLAGSSYNSPLHF.

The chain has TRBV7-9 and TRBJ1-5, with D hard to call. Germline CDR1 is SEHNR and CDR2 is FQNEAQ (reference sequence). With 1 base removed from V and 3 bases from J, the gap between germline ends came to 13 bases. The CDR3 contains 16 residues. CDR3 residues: CASSLDPAVSNQPQHF. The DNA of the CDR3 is TGTGCCAGCAGCTTAGATCCGGCAGTCTCCAATCAGCCCCAGCATTTT.

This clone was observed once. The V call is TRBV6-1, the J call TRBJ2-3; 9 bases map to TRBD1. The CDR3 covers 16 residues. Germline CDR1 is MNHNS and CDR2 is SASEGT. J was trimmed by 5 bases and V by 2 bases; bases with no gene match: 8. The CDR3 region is CASSERGTGNGDTQYF. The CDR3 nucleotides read TGTGCCAGCAGTGAAAGGGGGACAGGGAATGGAGATACGCAGTATTTT.

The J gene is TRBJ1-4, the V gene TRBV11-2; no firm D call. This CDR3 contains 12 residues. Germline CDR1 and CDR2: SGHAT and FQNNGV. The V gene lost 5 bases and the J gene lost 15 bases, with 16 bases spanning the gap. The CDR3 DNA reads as TGTGCCAGCAGCCAAGACGCGAAACGGGTGTTTTTT. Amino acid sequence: CASSQDAKRVFF.

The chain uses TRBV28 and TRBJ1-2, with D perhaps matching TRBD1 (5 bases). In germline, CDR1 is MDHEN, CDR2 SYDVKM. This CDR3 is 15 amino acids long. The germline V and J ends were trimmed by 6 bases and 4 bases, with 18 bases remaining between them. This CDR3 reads CASSPGDRDFYGYTF. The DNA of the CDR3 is TGTGCCAGCAGCCCCGGCGACAGAGACTTCTATGGCTACACCTTC.

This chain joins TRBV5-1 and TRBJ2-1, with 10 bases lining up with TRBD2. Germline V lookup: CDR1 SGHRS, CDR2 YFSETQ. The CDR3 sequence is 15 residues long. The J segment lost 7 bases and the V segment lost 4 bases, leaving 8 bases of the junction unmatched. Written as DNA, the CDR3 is TGCGCCAGCAGCACTGTAACGGGACTAGCGAATGAGCAGTTCTTC. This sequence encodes CASSTVTGLANEQFF.

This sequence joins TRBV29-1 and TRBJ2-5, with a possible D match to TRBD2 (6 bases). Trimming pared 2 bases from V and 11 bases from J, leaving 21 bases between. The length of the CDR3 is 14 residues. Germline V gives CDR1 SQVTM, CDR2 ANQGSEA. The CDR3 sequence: CSVETPGLIYGQYF. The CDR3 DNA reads TGCAGCGTTGAAACCCCGGGACTGATATACGGGCAGTACTTC.

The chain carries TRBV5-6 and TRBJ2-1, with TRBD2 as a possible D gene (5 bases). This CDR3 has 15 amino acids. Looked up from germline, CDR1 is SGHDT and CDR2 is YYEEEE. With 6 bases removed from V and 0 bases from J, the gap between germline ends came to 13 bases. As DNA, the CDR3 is TGTGCCAGCATATCGCAGCGGAGCTCCTACAATGAGCAGTTCTTC. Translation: CASISQRSSYNEQFF.

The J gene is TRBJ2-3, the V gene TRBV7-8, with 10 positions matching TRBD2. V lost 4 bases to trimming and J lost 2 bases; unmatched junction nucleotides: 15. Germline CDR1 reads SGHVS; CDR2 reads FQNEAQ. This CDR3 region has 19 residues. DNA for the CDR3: TGTGCCAGCAGCTCGAGGGGATCTGGACTAGCGGACTCCACAGATACGCAGTATTTT. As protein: CASSSRGSGLADSTDTQYF.

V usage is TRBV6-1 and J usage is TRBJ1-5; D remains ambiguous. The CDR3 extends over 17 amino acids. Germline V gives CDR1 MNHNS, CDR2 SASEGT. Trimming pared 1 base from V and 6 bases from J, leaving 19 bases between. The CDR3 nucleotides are TGTGCCAGCAGTGAAGTGAAGGGCACTCTAGCGGGTCAGCCCCAGCATTTT. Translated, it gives CASSEVKGTLAGQPQHF.

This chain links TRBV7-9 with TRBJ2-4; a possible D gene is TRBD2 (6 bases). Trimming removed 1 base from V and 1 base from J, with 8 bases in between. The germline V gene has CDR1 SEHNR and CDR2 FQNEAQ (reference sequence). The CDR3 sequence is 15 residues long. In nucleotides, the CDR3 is TGTGCCAGCAGCTTAGGAGGGAGGGCCAAAAACATTCAGTACTTC. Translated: CASSLGGRAKNIQYF.

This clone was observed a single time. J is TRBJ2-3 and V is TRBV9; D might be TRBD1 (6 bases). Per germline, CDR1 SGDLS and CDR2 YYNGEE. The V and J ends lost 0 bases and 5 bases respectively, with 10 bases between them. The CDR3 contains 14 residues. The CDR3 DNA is TGTGCCAGCAGCGTAGGCACAGGGATAGATACGCAGTATTTT. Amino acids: CASSVGTGIDTQYF. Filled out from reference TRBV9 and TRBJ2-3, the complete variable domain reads DSGVTQTPKHLITATGQRVTLRCSPRSGDLSVYWYQQSLDQGLQFLIQYYNGEERAKGNILERFSAQQFPDLHSELNLSSLELGDSALYFCASSVGTGIDTQYFGPGTRLTVL.

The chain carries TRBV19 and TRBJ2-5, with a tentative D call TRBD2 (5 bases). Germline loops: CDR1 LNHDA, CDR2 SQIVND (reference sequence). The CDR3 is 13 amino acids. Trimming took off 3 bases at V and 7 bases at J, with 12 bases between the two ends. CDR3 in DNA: TGTGCCAGTAGTATCCTTCCCGCGGGGACCCAGTACTTC. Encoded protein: CASSILPAGTQYF.

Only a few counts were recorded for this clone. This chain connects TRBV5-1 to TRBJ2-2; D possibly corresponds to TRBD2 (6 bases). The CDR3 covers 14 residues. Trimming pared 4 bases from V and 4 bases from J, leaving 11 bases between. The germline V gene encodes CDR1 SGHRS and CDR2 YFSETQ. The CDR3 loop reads CASSEDYPTGELFF. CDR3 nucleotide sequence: TGCGCCAGCAGCGAGGACTATCCCACCGGGGAGCTGTTTTTT.

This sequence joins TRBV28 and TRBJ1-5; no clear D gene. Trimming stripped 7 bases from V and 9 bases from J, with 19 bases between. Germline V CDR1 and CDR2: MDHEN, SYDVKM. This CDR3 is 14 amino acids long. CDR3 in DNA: TGTGCCAGCACCTCTGGCAATGCTGGTCGGCCCCAGCATTTT. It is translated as CASTSGNAGRPQHF. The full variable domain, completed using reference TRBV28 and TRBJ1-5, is DVKVTQSSRYLVKRTGEKVFLECVQDMDHENMFWYRQDPGLGLRLIYFSYDVKMKEKGDIPEGYSVSREKKERFSLILESASTNQTSMYLCASTSGNAGRPQHFGDGTRLSIL.

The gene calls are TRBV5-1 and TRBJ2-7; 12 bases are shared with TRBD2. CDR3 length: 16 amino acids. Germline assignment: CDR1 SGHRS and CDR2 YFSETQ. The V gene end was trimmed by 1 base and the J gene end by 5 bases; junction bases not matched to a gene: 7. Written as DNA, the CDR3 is TGCGCCAGCAGCTTGCTAGCGGGAGGGCGTAATGACGAGCAGTACTTC. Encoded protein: CASSLLAGGRNDEQYF.

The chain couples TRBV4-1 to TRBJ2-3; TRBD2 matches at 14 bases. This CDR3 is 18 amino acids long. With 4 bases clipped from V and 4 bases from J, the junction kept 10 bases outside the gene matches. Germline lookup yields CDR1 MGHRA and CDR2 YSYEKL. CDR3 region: CASSLTGTSGGLADTQYF. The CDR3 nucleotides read TGCGCCAGCAGCCTTACCGGGACTAGCGGGGGTCTTGCAGATACGCAGTATTTT.

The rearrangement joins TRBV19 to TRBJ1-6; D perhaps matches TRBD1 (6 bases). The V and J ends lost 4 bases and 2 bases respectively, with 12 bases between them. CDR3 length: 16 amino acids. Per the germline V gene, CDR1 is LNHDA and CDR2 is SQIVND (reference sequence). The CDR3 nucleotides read TGTGCCAGTAGTACAGGGGTGAACACCTATAATTCACCCCTCCACTTT. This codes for CASSTGVNTYNSPLHF.

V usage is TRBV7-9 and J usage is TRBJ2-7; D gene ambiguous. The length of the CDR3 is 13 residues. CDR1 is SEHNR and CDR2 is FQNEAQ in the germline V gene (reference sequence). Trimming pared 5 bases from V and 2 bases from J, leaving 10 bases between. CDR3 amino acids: CASSPGSPYEQYF. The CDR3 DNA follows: TGTGCCAGCAGCCCCGGATCTCCCTACGAGCAGTACTTC.

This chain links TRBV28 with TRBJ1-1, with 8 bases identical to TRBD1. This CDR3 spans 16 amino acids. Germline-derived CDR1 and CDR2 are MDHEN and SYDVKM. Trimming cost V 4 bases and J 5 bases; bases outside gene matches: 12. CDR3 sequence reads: CASSSAGGAGWTEAFF. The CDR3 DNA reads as TGTGCCAGCAGTTCCGCAGGGGGCGCAGGGTGGACTGAAGCTTTCTTT. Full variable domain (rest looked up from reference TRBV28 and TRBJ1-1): DVKVTQSSRYLVKRTGEKVFLECVQDMDHENMFWYRQDPGLGLRLIYFSYDVKMKEKGDIPEGYSVSREKKERFSLILESASTNQTSMYLCASSSAGGAGWTEAFFGQGTRLTVV.

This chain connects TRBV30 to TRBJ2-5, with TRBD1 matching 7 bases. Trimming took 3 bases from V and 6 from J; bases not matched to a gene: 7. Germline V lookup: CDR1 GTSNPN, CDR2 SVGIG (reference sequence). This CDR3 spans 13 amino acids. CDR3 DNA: TGTGCCTGGAGGGGACAGTTAGTAAAGACCCAGTACTTC. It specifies CAWRGQLVKTQYF.

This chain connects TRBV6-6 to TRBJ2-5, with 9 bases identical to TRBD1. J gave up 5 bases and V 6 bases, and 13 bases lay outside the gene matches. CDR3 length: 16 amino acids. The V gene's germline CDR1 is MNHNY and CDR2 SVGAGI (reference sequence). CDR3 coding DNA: TGTGCCAGCAGGTCGCCCGGGACAGGGTTAATCGAGACCCAGTACTTC. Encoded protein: CASRSPGTGLIETQYF.

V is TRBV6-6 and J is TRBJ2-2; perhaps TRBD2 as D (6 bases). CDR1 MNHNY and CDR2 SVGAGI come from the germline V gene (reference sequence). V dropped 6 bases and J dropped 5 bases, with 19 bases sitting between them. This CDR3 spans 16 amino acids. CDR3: CASSRGSGSETGELFF. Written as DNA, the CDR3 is TGTGCCAGCAGCCGGGGGAGTGGGAGCGAAACCGGGGAGCTGTTTTTT.

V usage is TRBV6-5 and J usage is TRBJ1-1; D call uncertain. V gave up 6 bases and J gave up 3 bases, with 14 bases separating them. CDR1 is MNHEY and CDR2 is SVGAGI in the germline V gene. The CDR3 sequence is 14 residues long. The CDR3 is CASSRGLGYTEAFF. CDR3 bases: TGTGCCAGCAGCAGAGGGCTAGGGTACACTGAAGCTTTCTTT.

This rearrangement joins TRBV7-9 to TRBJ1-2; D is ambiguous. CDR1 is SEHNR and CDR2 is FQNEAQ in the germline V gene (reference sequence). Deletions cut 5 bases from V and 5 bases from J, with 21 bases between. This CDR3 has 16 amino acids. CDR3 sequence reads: CASSPPTPQHGYGYTF. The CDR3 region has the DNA TGTGCCAGCAGCCCCCCGACCCCTCAGCATGGGTATGGCTACACCTTC. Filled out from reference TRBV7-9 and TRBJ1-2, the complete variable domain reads DTGVSQNPRHKITKRGQNVTFRCDPISEHNRLYWYRQTLGQGPEFLTYFQNEAQLEKSRLLSDRFSAERPKGSFSTLEIQRTEQGDSAMYLCASSPPTPQHGYGYTFGSGTRLTVV.

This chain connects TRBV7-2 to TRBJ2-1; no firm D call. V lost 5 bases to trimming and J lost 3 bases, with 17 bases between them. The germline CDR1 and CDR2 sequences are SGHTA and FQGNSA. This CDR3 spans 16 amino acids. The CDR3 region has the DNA TGTGCCAGCAGCCCCCGGGCTCAGTCCTTCTACAATGAGCAGTTCTTC. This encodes CASSPRAQSFYNEQFF. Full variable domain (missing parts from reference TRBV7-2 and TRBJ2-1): GAGVSQSPSNKVTEKGKDVELRCDPISGHTALYWYRQSLGQGLEFLIYFQGNSAPDKSGLPSDRFSAERTGGSVSTLTIQRTQQEDSAVYLCASSPRAQSFYNEQFFGPGTRLTVL.

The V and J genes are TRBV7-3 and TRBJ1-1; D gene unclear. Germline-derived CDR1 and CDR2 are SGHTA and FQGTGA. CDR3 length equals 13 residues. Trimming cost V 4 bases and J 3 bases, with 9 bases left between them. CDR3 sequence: CASSYGRHTEAFF. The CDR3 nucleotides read TGTGCCAGCAGCTACGGTCGCCACACTGAAGCTTTCTTT.

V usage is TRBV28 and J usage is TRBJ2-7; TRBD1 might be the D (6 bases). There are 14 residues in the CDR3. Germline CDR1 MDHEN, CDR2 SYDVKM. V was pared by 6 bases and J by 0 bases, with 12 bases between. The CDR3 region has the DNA TGTGCCAGCAGGAACAGGGAGACCTCCTACGAGCAGTACTTC. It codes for CASRNRETSYEQYF.

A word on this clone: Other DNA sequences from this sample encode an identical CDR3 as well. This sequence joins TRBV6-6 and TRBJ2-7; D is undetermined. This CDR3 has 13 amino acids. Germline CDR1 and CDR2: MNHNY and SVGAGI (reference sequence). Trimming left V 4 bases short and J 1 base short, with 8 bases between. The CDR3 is CASSSGQSYEQYF. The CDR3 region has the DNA TGTGCCAGCAGTTCGGGCCAGTCCTACGAGCAGTACTTC.

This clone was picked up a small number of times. The CDR3 region is CASSHRRTANTGELFF. DNA of the CDR3: TGCGCCAGCAGCCACCGGAGGACAGCGAACACCGGGGAGCTGTTTTTT. The chain combines TRBV4-1 with TRBJ2-2; D may be TRBD1 (6 bases). This CDR3 has 16 residues. Trimming pared 3 bases from V and 0 bases from J, leaving 11 bases between. Germline V CDR1 and CDR2: MGHRA, YSYEKL.

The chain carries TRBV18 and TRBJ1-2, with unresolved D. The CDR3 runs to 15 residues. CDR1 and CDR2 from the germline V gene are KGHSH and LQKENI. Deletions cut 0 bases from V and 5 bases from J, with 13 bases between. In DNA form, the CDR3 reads TGTGCCAGCTCACCACCGGAAGGAGCAGGTTATGGCTACACCTTC. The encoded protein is CASSPPEGAGYGYTF.